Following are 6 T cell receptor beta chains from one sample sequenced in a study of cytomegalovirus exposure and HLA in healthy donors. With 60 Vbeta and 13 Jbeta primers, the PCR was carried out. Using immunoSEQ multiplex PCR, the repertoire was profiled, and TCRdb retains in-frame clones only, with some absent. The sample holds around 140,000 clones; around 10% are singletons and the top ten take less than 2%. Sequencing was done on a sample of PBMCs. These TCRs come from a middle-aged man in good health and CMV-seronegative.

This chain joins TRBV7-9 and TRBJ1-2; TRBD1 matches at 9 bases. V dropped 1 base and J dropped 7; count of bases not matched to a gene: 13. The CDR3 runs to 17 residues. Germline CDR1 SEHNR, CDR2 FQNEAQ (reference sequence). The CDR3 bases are TGTGCCAGCAGCTTAGAGACAGGGGGATTACTAAGTGGTGGCTACACCTTC. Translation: CASSLETGGLLSGGYTF.

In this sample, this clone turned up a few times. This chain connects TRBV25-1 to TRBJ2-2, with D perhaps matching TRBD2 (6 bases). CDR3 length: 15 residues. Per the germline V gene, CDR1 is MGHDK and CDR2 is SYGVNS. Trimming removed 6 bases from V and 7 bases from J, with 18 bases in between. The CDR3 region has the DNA TGTGCCAGCAGCAATCAGGCTCTGGGGGGCGGGGAGCTGTTTTTT. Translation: CASSNQALGGGELFF. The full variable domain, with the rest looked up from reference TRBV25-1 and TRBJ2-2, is EADIYQTPRYLVIGTGKKITLECSQTMGHDKMYWYQQDPGMELHLIHYSYGVNSTEKGDLSSESTVSRIRTEHFPLTLESARPSHTSQYLCASSNQALGGGELFFGEGSRLTVL.

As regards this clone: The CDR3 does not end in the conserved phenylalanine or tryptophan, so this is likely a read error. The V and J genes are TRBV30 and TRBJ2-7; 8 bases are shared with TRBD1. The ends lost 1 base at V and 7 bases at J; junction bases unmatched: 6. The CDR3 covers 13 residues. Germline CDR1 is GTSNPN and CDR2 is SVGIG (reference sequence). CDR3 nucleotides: TGTGCCTGGAGTGATCAGGGGGCGCGGGAGCAGTACTCC. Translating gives CAWSDQGAREQYS.

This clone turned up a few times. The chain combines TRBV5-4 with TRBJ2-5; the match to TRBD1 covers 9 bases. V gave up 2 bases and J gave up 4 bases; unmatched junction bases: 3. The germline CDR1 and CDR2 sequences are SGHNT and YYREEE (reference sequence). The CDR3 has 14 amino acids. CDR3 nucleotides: TGTGCCAGCAGCTTAGGACAGGGGAGAGAGACCCAGTACTTC. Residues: CASSLGQGRETQYF.

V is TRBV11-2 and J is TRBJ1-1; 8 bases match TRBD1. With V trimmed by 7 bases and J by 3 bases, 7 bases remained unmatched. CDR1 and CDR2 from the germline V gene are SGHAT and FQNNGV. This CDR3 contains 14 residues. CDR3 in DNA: TGTGCCAGCATCCTGGCAGGGGGCTACACTGAAGCTTTCTTT. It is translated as CASILAGGYTEAFF.

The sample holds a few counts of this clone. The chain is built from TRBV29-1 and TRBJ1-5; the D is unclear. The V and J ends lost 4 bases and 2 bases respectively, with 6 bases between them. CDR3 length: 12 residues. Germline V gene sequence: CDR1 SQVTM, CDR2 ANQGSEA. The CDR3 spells CSVGGGNQPQHF. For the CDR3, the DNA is TGCAGCGTTGGAGGTGGCAATCAGCCCCAGCATTTT.